These T cell receptor beta chains were read from a single sample in a study of blood T cell repertoires in COVID-19. Measured with immunoSEQ multiplex PCR; TCRdb has only the in-frame clones, and not every one. The table records more than 85,000 clones, around 88% of them present only once. Specimen: peripheral blood. The source of these receptors is a man in his forties or fifties with COVID-19, enrolled during active disease. Both conserved end residues are part of each CDR3. Fields, in order: CDR3 length, V gene, J gene, CDR3 protein.

15	TRBV5-1	TRBJ2-1	CASREDGSFYNEQFF
14	TRBV5-1	TRBJ1-2	CASSLGDREFGYTF
10	TRBV21-1	TRBJ1-1	CDGGNTEAFF
14	TRBV27	TRBJ2-2	CASSSARRTGELFF
15	TRBV5-1	TRBJ1-1	CASSQGLSMNTEAFF
14	TRBV7-3	TRBJ2-1	CASSLSEMNNEQFF
15	TRBV7-2	TRBJ1-4	CASSLARTTNEKLFF
17	TRBV4-1	TRBJ1-5	CASSQRQVDYSNQPQHF
14	TRBV5-6	TRBJ1-1	CASSSGTVDTEAFF
16	TRBV18	TRBJ1-2	CASSLATGGESYGYTF
15	TRBV2	TRBJ1-1	CASRPDSFGDTEAFF
14	TRBV6-5	TRBJ1-2	CASSYSQGSYGYTF
15	TRBV5-1	TRBJ1-2	CASSLEGALHYGYTF
14	TRBV29-1	TRBJ1-3	CSVRPTGSPGTIYF
15	TRBV28	TRBJ1-6	CASSLWWQGGSPLHF
14	TRBV6-5	TRBJ1-6	CASSRTGGLSPLHF
16	TRBV20-1	TRBJ1-6	CSASYSMGSYNSPLHF
16	TRBV14	TRBJ2-7	CASSQRRGGDSYEQYF
16	TRBV5-8	TRBJ2-3	CAIIPAGARGTDTQYF
14	TRBV6-2/TRBV6-3	TRBJ1-1	CASSFAAGGTEAFF
13	TRBV18	TRBJ2-7	CASSPGGVSEQYF
14	TRBV18	TRBJ1-1	CASSPGQSNTEAFF
15	TRBV7-3	TRBJ2-3	CASSLTGQGTDTQYF
15	TRBV6-5	TRBJ1-1	CASRLQPQGSTEAFF
14	TRBV7-9	TRBJ1-2	CASSPGQGRYGYTF
18	TRBV10-3	TRBJ2-6	CAISVAGETHSGANVLTF
14	TRBV10-3	TRBJ2-7	CASNSGLPPYEQYF
17	TRBV15	TRBJ2-3	CATSRDSGFAGTDTQYF
14	TRBV6-5	TRBJ1-1	CASSRWTGNTEAFF
18	TRBV3-1/TRBV3-2	TRBJ2-7	CASSQDRLAGSSSYEQYF
15	TRBV6-2/TRBV6-3	TRBJ2-7	CASSRAAFGFYEQYF
13	TRBV9	TRBJ1-2	CASSVVLNYGYTF
14	TRBV9	TRBJ1-2	CASSPGDRGYGYTF
14	TRBV7-9	TRBJ1-4	CASSLAGSNEKLFF
15	TRBV24-1	TRBJ2-7	CATSDPGQGGYEQYF
16	TRBV6-1	TRBJ2-3	CASSELRLAGTDTQYF